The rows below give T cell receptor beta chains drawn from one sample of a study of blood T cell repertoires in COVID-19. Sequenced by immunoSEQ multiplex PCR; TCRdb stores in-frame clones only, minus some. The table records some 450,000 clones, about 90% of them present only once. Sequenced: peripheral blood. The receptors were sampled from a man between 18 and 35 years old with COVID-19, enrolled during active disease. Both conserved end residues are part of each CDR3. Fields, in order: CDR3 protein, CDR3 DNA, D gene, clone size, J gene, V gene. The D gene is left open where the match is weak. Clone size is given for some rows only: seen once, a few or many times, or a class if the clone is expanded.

CASTPLQGNQPQHF TGTGCCAGCACCCCTCTACAGGGGAATCAGCCCCAGCATTTT TRBD1 NA TRBJ1-5 TRBV6-5
CASSLGPGESFGEQYF TGTGCCAGCAGCTTAGGACCGGGGGAGTCCTTCGGGGAGCAGTACTTC NA many TRBJ2-7 TRBV7-6
CASSERGLASDTQYF TGTGCCAGCAGTGAAAGGGGACTAGCGTCAGATACGCAGTATTTT TRBD2 NA TRBJ2-3 TRBV6-1
CASSRGTGNTGELFF TGTGCCAGCAGCAGGGGGACAGGGAACACCGGGGAGCTGTTTTTT TRBD1 NA TRBJ2-2 TRBV5-6
CASSPGQVSAGYTF TGTGCCAGCTCTCCGGGACAGGTCTCGGCTGGCTACACCTTC TRBD1 NA TRBJ1-2 TRBV18
CASSQGQGTAGNTIYF TGTGCCAGCAGCCAAGGTCAGGGGACCGCTGGAAACACCATATATTTT NA NA TRBJ1-3 TRBV3-1/TRBV3-2
CASSTGTSGGQSSYNEQFF TGCGCCAGCAGCACCGGGACTAGCGGGGGGCAGAGCTCCTACAATGAGCAGTTCTTC TRBD2 NA TRBJ2-1 TRBV10-1
CASSLGGGPSSGNTIYF TGTGCCAGCAGCTTAGGGGGGGGACCAAGCTCTGGAAACACCATATATTTT NA NA TRBJ1-3 TRBV5-4
CASSPQATNYGYTF TGTGCCAGCTCACCACAAGCTACTAACTATGGCTACACCTTC NA NA TRBJ1-2 TRBV18
CASSYSGRSHGYTF TGTGCCAGCAGTTACTCGGGCAGAAGTCATGGCTACACCTTC NA NA TRBJ1-2 TRBV6-5
CASTLSPSGGANEQFF TGCGCCAGCACCTTGAGTCCTAGCGGGGGGGCGAATGAGCAGTTCTTC TRBD2 NA TRBJ2-1 TRBV5-1
CASSPPSRGKGYTF TGTGCCAGCTCACCACCGTCCAGGGGGAAGGGCTACACCTTC TRBD1 NA TRBJ1-2 TRBV18
CASSLGAGLYGYTF TGTGCCAGCAGCTTGGGGGCCGGCCTCTATGGCTACACCTTC NA few TRBJ1-2 TRBV5-4
CTQGAVSYEQYF TGCACCCAGGGGGCCGTCTCCTACGAGCAGTACTTC TRBD1 few TRBJ2-7 TRBV29-1
CASSIREGGPQHF TGTGCCAGTAGTATTCGGGAGGGGGGGCCCCAGCATTTT NA NA TRBJ1-5 TRBV19
CASSMGQIYGYTF TGTGCCAGCAGCATGGGACAGATCTATGGCTACACCTTC TRBD1 NA TRBJ1-2 TRBV6-5
CASSPRFPSRVTQRGAFF TGTGCCAGCAGCCCGCGGTTCCCATCACGGGTTACCCAACGAGGGGCTTTCTTT NA once TRBJ1-1 TRBV7-8
CASTSTGGAPEAFF TGTGCCAGCACCTCGACAGGGGGCGCGCCTGAAGCTTTCTTT TRBD1 NA TRBJ1-1 TRBV5-4
CASSGVPGQGTTGELFF TGTGCCAGTAGCGGGGTGCCGGGACAGGGGACCACCGGGGAGCTGTTTTTT TRBD1 NA TRBJ2-2 TRBV19
CASSPGAVYNQPQHF TGTGCCAGCTCACCGGGGGCGGTGTACAATCAGCCCCAGCATTTT NA NA TRBJ1-5 TRBV18
CASSENSGLTSTDTQYF TGTGCCAGCAGTGAAAATAGCGGACTCACTAGCACAGATACGCAGTATTTT NA NA TRBJ2-3 TRBV25-1
CASSTDRGGKTQYF TGTGCCAGCAGTACGGACAGGGGAGGGAAGACCCAGTACTTC TRBD1 few TRBJ2-5 TRBV6-7
CASSPRQGGSYNEQFF TGTGCCAGCAGCCCGAGACAGGGAGGCTCCTACAATGAGCAGTTCTTC NA NA TRBJ2-1 TRBV5-4
CASSSLGTGIRNTQYF TGTGCCAGTAGTTCCCTTGGGACAGGGATCCGAAATACGCAGTATTTT TRBD1 few TRBJ2-3 TRBV19
CSVYSGGNTGELFF TGCAGCGTCTATAGCGGGGGGAACACCGGGGAGCTGTTTTTT TRBD2 few TRBJ2-2 TRBV29-1
CSAFDGGEKLFF TGCAGCGCATTTGACGGCGGTGAAAAACTGTTTTTT NA NA TRBJ1-4 TRBV29-1
CASSDIGDSFATNEKLFF TGTGCCAGCAGTGATATTGGCGACAGCTTTGCAACTAATGAAAAACTGTTTTTT NA NA TRBJ1-4 TRBV2
CASSNGGLAESLGELFF TGTGCCAGTAGTAATGGGGGACTAGCGGAATCCTTGGGGGAGCTGTTTTTT TRBD2 NA TRBJ2-2 TRBV19
CASRERGGSNQPQHF TGTGCCAGTAGGGAACGGGGGGGGAGCAATCAGCCCCAGCATTTT NA NA TRBJ1-5 TRBV19
CASSLRQGRYEQYF TGCGCCAGCAGCTTGCGGCAGGGGAGATACGAGCAGTACTTC NA NA TRBJ2-7 TRBV5-1
CASSASGQEYNEQFF TGTGCCAGCAGCGCAAGCGGACAGGAGTACAATGAGCAGTTCTTC TRBD1 NA TRBJ2-1 TRBV9
CASSSGQGSGQPQHF TGTGCCAGCAGCTCTGGACAGGGGTCTGGCCAGCCCCAGCATTTT TRBD1 NA TRBJ1-5 TRBV7-9
CASSPRGPGELFF TGTGCCAGCAGCCCCAGGGGTCCCGGGGAGCTGTTTTTT NA NA TRBJ2-2 TRBV4-2
CASSEGVYSNQPQHF TGTGCCAGCAGTGAAGGAGTTTATAGCAATCAGCCCCAGCATTTT NA NA TRBJ1-5 TRBV6-1
CASSLRRASGTVETQYF TGTGCCAGCAGTCTCCGCCGGGCTAGCGGGACGGTAGAGACCCAGTACTTC TRBD2 NA TRBJ2-5 TRBV27
CASSLRLAGVNEQFF TGTGCCAGCAGCCTTCGACTAGCGGGAGTCAATGAGCAGTTCTTC TRBD2 NA TRBJ2-1 TRBV11-2
CASRTGTGRYGYTF TGTGCCAGCAGAACCGGGACAGGGCGGTATGGCTACACCTTC TRBD1 few TRBJ1-2 TRBV6-5
CASSQAGGVSYEQYF TGCGCCAGCAGCCAAGCGGGGGGCGTCTCCTACGAGCAGTACTTC NA NA TRBJ2-7 TRBV4-1
CASSAETLWEQYF TGTGCCAGCAGCGCGGAGACCCTTTGGGAGCAGTACTTC NA once TRBJ2-7 TRBV11-2
CASSEIGASDTEAFF TGTGCCAGCAGTGAAATTGGAGCGAGCGACACTGAAGCTTTCTTT NA NA TRBJ1-1 TRBV6-1
CASGTSGLTGELFF TGTGCCAGCGGGACTAGCGGGTTAACCGGGGAGCTGTTTTTT TRBD2 NA TRBJ2-2 TRBV27
CASSQDLRNEQFF TGTGCCAGCAGCCAAGATCTACGAAATGAGCAGTTCTTC NA NA TRBJ2-1 TRBV4-2
CAISVRTGMDQPQHF TGTGCCATCAGTGTGAGGACAGGGATGGATCAGCCCCAGCATTTT TRBD1 NA TRBJ1-5 TRBV10-3
CASSPGTAYYEQYF TGTGCCAGCAGCCCCGGGACTGCCTACTACGAGCAGTACTTC NA NA TRBJ2-7 TRBV3-1/TRBV3-2